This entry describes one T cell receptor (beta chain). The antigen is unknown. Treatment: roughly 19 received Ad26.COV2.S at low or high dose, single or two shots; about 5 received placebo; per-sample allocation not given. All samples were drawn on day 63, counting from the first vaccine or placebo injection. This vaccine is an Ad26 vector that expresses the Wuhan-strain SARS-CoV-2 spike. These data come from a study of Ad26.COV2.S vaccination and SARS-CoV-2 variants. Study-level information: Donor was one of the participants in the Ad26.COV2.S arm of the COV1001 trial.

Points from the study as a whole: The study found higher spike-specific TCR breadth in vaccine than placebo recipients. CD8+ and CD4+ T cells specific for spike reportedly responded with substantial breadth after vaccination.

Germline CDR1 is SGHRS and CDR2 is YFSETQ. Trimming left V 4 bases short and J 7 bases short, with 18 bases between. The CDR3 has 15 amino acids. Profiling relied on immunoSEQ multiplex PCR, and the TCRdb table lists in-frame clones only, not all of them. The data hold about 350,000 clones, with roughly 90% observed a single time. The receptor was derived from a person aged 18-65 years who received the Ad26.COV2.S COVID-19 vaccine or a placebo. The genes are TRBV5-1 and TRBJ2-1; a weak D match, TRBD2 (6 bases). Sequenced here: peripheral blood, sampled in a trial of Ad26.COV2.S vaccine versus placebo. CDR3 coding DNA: TGCGCCAGCAGCCAGACCGGGACTTTGCCTAATGAGCAGTTCTTC. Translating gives CASSQTGTLPNEQFF.